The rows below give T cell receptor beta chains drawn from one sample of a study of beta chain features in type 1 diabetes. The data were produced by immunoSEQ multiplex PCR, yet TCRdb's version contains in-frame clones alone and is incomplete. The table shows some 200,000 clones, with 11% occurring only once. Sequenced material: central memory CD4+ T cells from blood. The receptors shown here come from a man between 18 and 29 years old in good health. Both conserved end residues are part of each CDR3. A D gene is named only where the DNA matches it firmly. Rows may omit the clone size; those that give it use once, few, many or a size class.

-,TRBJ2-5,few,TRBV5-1,CASSLWPGEETQYF,TGCGCCAGCAGCTTGTGGCCGGGGGAAGAGACCCAGTACTTC
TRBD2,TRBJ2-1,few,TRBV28,CASSPLTSGRGDEQFF,TGTGCCAGCAGTCCCTTGACGAGCGGGAGAGGCGATGAGCAGTTCTTC
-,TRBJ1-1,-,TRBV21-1,CASSLPNEPF,TGTGCCAGCAGCCTTCCGAACGAACCTTTT
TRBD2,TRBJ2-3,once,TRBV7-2,CASSLRLAGVPDTQYF,TGTGCCAGCAGCTTAAGACTAGCGGGAGTGCCAGATACGCAGTATTTT
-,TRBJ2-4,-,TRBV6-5,CASSAGRKNIQYF,TGTGCCAGCAGCGCGGGGCGGAAAAACATTCAGTACTTC
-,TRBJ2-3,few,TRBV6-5,CASSGTARDTQYF,TGTGCCAGCAGTGGAACAGCAAGAGATACGCAGTATTTT
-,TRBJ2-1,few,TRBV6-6,CASSPGTPVGNEQFF,TGTGCCAGCAGTCCCGGGACACCGGTCGGGAATGAGCAGTTCTTC
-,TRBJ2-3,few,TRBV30,CAWRRGPTLPDTQYF,TGTGCCTGGAGGCGAGGGCCTACCCTCCCAGATACGCAGTATTTT
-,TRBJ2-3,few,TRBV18,CASSKDDPDTQYF,TGTGCCAGCTCAAAGGACGATCCAGATACGCAGTATTTT
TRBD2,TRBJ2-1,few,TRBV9,CASSVEAGVAGEQFF,TGTGCCAGCAGCGTGGAGGCGGGAGTTGCGGGTGAGCAGTTCTTC
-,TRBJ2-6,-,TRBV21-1,CASSGTAQPGANVLTF,TGTGCCAGCAGCGGGACAGCACAGCCTGGGGCCAACGTCCTGACTTTC
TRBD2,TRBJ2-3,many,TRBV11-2,CASSFAASGGQDTQYF,TGTGCCAGCAGCTTCGCTGCTAGCGGGGGCCAAGATACGCAGTATTTT
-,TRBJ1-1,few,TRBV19,CASSIGSEMTEAFF,TGTGCCAGTAGTATAGGCTCCGAGATGACTGAAGCTTTCTTT